This T cell receptor (beta chain) comes out of a study of tumor-infiltrating lymphocytes in glioblastoma multiforme. On this clonotype: Its antigen is as yet unknown.

Study-wide results and limits: The T cells in this sample were not sorted into functional subsets. Just one glioblastoma patient contributed to the TCR-mutation comparison.

Multiple V-beta primers and a C-beta primer amplified TCRB from RNA. TCRB-specific cDNA synthesis used 0.5 to 0.65 ug of total RNA. No unique molecular identifiers were described for these TCRB libraries. TCRdb independently ran MiXCR on the multiplex PCR reads; one entry per CDR3 protein. The sample contains about 32,000 distinct CDR3 sequences, about 58% of which appear only once. The CDR3 totals 15 residues. CDR1 and CDR2 from the germline V gene are SEHNR and FQNEAQ (reference sequence). V shed 4 bases and J shed 7 bases, with 17 bases lying between them. The sequenced sample was brain tumor tissue. This chain connects TRBV7-9 to TRBJ2-1; possibly TRBD1 for D (5 bases). The TCR sequence derives from a male donor with glioblastoma. The chain's CDR3 is CASSSWAGLGNEQFF. The CDR3 bases are TGTGCCAGCAGCTCATGGGCAGGGCTGGGAAATGAGCAGTTCTTC.